A single sample is the source of the 3 T cell receptor beta chains below, sequenced in a study of cytomegalovirus exposure and HLA in healthy donors. Use of 60 Vbeta and 13 Jbeta primers characterized the PCR. TCRdb keeps only in-frame clones here, not all; method: immunoSEQ multiplex PCR. Its table records about 77,000 clones. Sequencing was performed on PBMCs. The receptors shown here come from a man between 45 and 60 years old in good health and CMV-seropositive.

This chain uses TRBV5-1 with TRBJ1-1; D perhaps matches TRBD1 (6 bases). Germline CDR1 and CDR2: SGHRS and YFSETQ. CDR3 length: 12 amino acids. The germline V and J ends were trimmed by 3 bases and 7 bases, with 10 bases remaining between them. CDR3: CASSSGTLEAFF. Written as DNA, the CDR3 is TGCGCCAGCAGCTCCGGGACACTTGAAGCTTTCTTT.

The chain joins TRBV7-2 to TRBJ2-3, with 7 bases aligning to TRBD2. Germline CDR1 and CDR2: SGHTA and FQGNSA. CDR3 size: 14 residues. Losses at the gene ends were 3 bases for V and 0 bases for J; bases not matched to a gene: 0. CDR3 sequence (DNA): TGTGCCAGCAGCTTCGGGGGGAGCACAGATACGCAGTATTTT. Encoded protein: CASSFGGSTDTQYF.

The genes are TRBV5-1 and TRBJ2-7; 7 bases fit TRBD1. CDR3 length: 10 residues. Trimming removed 8 bases from V and 7 bases from J; junction bases left unmatched: 3. Germline CDR1 SGHRS, CDR2 YFSETQ. The CDR3 protein is CARPQGEQYF. The DNA for the CDR3 is TGCGCCAGACCACAGGGGGAGCAGTACTTC.